Given below is one T cell receptor beta chain in context. The antigen is unknown. Using viral peptide pools, the ViraFEST assay grew out antigen-specific CD4+ T cells prior to sequencing. Culture proceeded for 10 days, and CD4+ T cells were then isolated. Confirmation by PCR established that the person had SARS-CoV-2 infection between March and December 2020. Vaccine administered to participants consisted of two doses of either BNT162b2 or mRNA-1273. This CDR3 contains 15 residues. CDR1 and CDR2 from the germline V gene are MDHEN and SYDVKM. The ends lost 4 bases at V and 7 bases at J; junction bases unmatched: 7. Some clones are missing from TCRdb's copy, which holds only in-frame ones; the method was immunoSEQ multiplex PCR. Here the sample spans 13,000 or so clones, around 67% being singletons. The sample is drawn from a study of vaccination effects on CD4 cells after COVID-19.

The J gene is TRBJ1-6, the V gene TRBV28; 7 nucleotides line up with TRBD1. This sequence was found in a human donor who had a prior SARS-CoV-2 infection. This specimen consisted of CD4+ T cells from PBMCs cultured with HCoV-NL63 spike peptides, obtained after COVID-19 vaccination. CDR3 in DNA: TGTGCCAGCAGTTCCCCGGGACAGCCAAATTCACCCCTCCACTTT. Protein sequence: CASSSPGQPNSPLHF.